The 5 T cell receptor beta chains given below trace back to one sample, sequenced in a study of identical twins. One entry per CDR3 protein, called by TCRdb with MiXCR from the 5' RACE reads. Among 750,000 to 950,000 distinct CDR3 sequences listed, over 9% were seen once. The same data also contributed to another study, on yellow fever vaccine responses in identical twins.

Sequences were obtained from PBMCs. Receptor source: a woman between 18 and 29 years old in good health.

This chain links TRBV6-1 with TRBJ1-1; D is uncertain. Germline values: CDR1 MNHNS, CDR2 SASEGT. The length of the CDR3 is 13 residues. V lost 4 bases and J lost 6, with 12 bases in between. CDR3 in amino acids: CASSVGWISEAFF. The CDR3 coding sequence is TGTGCCAGCAGTGTAGGGTGGATATCTGAAGCTTTCTTT.

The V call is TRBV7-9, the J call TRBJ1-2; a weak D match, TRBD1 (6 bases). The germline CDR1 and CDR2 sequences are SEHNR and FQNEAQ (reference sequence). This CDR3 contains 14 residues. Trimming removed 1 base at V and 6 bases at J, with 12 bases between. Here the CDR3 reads CASSLGGGLHGYTF. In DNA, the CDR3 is TGTGCCAGCAGCTTAGGTGGGGGCTTGCATGGCTACACCTTC.

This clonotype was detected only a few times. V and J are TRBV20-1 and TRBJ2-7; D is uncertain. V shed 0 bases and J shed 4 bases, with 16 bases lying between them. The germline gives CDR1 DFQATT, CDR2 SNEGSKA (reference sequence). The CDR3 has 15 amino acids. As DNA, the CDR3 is TGCAGTGCTAGAGATTTGGCACCTTGGTCATACGAGCAGTACGTC. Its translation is CSARDLAPWSYEQYV.

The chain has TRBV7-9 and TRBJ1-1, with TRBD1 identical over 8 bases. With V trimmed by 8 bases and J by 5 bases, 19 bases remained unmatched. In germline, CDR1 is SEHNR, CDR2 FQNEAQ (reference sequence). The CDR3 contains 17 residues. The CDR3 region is CASGGYRTGSPRTEAFF. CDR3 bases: TGTGCCAGCGGGGGATATAGGACAGGGTCGCCTAGGACTGAAGCTTTCTTT.

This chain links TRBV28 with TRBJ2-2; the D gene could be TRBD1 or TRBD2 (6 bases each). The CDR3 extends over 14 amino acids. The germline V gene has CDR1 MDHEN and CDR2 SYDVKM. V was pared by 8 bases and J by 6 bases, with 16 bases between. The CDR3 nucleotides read TGTGCCAGCTCTCGGGGGCTAGTATCCGGGGAGCTGTTTTTT. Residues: CASSRGLVSGELFF.